This T cell receptor beta chain came from a study of OX40 agonist ivuxolimab in advanced cancers. Study summary: The study reported partial responses in three patients: one hepatocellular carcinoma, two cutaneous melanoma.

Germline lookup yields CDR1 SNHLY and CDR2 FYNNEI. The CDR3 is 13 amino acids. V gave up 5 bases and J gave up 6 bases, with 10 bases separating them. Sequenced by immunoSEQ multiplex PCR; TCRdb stores in-frame clones only, minus some. This sample has about 48,000 clones; 75% to 85% occur once, and the top ten carry roughly 1.1%. Sequencing was performed on CD4+ or CD8+ T cells sorted from blood, taken in a trial of the OX40 agonist ivuxolimab. This TCR derives from an adult with an advanced solid tumor such as melanoma, head and neck, liver or kidney cancer. V usage is TRBV2 and J usage is TRBJ2-2; tentatively, D is TRBD1 (6 bases). The CDR3 is CASSPQGAGELFF. CDR3 bases: TGTGCCAGCAGTCCACAGGGTGCCGGGGAGCTGTTTTTT. Filled out from reference TRBV2 and TRBJ2-2, the complete variable domain reads EPEVTQTPSHQVTQMGQEVILRCVPISNHLYFYWYRQILGQKVEFLVSFYNNEISEKSEIFDDQFSVERPDGSNFTLKIRSTKLEDSAMYFCASSPQGAGELFFGEGSRLTVL.